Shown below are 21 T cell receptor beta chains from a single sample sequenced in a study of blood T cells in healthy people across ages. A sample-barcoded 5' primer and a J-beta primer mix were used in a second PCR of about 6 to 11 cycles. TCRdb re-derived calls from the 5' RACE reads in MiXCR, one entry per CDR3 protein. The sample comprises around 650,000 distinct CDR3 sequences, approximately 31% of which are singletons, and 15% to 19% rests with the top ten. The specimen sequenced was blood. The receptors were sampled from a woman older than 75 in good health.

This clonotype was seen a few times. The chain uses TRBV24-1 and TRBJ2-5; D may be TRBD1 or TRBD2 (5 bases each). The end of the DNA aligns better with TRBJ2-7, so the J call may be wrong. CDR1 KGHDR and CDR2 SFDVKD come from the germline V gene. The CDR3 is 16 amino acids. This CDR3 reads CATSGSGGRIVYEQYF. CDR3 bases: TGTGCCACCAGTGGTAGTGGGGGACGGATTGTTTACGAGCAGTACTTC.

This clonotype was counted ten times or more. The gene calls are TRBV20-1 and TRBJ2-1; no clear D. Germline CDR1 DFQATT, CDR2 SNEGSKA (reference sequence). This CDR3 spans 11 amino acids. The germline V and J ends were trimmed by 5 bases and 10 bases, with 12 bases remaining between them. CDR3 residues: CSASTGREQFF. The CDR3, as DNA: TGCAGTGCTTCCACCGGCAGGGAGCAGTTCTTC.

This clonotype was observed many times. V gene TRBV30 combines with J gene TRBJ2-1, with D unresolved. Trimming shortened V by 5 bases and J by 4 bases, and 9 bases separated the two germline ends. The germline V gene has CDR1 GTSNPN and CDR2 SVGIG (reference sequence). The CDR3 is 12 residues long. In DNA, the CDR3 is TGTGCCTGGCTTAGGAATTACAATGAGCAGTTCTTC. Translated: CAWLRNYNEQFF. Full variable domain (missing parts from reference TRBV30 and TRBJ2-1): SQTIHQWPATLVQPVGSPLSLECTVEGTSNPNLYWYRQAAGRGLQLLFYSVGIGQISSEVPQNLSASRPQDRQFILSSKKLLLSDSGFYLCAWLRNYNEQFFGPGTRLTVL.

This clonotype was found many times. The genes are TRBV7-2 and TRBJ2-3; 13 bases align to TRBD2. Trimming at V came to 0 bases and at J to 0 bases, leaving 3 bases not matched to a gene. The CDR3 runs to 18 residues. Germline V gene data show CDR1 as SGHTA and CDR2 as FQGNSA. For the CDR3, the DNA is TGTGCCAGCAGCTTAGCGGGACTAGCGGGGTCTAGCACAGATACGCAGTATTTT. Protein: CASSLAGLAGSSTDTQYF.

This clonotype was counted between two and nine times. CDR3 DNA sequence: TGCAGTGCTAAGCAGGGGAATCAGCCCCAGCATTTT. Translating gives CSAKQGNQPQHF. V and J are TRBV20-1 and TRBJ1-5; perhaps TRBD1 as D (6 bases). The V end was cut by 4 bases, the J end by 4 bases, with 8 bases between. The CDR3 runs to 12 residues. Germline CDR1 and CDR2: DFQATT and SNEGSKA (reference sequence).

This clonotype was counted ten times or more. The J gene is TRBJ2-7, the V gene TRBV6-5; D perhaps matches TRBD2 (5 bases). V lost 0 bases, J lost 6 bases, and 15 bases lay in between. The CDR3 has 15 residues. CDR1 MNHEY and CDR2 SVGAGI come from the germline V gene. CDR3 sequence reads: CASSYSSPPRAEQYF. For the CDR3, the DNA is TGTGCCAGCAGTTACTCGAGTCCTCCGAGGGCCGAGCAGTACTTC.

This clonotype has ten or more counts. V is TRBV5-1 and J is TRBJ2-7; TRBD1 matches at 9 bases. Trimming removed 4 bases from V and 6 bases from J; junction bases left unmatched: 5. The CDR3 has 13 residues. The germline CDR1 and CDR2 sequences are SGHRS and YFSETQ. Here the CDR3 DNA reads TGCGCCAGCAGCCCCGGGACAGGGACCGAGCAGTACTTC. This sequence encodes CASSPGTGTEQYF.

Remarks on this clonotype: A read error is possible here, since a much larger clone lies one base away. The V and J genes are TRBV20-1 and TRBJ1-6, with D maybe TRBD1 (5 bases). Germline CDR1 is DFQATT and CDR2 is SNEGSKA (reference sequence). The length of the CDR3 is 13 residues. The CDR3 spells CNALGGYNSPLHF. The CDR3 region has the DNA TGCAATGCTCTGGGGGGATATAATTCACCCCTCCACTTT.

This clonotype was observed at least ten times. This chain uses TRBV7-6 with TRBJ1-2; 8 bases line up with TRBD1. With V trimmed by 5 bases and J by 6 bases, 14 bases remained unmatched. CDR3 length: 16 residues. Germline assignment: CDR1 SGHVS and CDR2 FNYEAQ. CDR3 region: CASSPNVGTGIDGYTF. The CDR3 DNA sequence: TGTGCCAGCAGCCCGAATGTCGGGACAGGCATCGATGGCTACACCTTC.

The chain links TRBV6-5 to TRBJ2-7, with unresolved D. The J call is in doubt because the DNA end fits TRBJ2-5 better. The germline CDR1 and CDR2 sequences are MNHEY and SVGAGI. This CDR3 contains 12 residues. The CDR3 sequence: CASSYMGETQYF. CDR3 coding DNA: TGTGCCAGCAGTTACATGGGGGAGACCCAGTACTTC.

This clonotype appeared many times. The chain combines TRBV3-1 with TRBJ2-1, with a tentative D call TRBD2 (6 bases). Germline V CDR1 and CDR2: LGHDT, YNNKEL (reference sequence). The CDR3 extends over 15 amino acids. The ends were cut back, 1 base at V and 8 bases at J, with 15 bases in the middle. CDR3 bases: TGTGCCAGCAGCCAAGGGCCCCCTACTAGCTATGAGCAGTTCTTC. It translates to CASSQGPPTSYEQFF.

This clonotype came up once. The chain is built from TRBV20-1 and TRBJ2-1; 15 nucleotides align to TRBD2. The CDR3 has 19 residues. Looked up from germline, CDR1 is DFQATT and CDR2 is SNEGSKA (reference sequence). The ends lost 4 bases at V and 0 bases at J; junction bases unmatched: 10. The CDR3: CSATKRTSGRGSSYNEQFF. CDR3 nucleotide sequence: TGCAGTGCTACGAAACGGACTAGCGGGAGGGGGAGCTCCTACAATGAGCAGTTCTTC.

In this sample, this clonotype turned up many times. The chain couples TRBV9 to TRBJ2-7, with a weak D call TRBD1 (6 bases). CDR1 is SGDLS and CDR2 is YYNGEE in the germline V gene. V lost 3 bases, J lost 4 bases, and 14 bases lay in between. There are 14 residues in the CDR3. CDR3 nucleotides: TGTGCCAGCAGCGCGAGAGTTCAGGGGTACGAGCAGTACTTC. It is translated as CASSARVQGYEQYF.

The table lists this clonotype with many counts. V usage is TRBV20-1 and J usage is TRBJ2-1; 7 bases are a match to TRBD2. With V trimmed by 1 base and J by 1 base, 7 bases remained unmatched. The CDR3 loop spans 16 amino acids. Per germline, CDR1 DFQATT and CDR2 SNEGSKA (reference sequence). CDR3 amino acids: CSARGATSASYNEQFF. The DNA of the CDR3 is TGCAGTGCTAGAGGGGCTACTAGCGCTTCCTACAATGAGCAGTTCTTC.

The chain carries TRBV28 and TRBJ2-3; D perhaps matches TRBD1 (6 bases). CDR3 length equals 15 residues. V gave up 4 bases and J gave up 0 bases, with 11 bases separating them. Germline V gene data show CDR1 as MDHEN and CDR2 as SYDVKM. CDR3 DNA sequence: TGTGCCAGCAGTTCGTTAGACAGGAGCACAGATACGCAGTATTTT. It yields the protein CASSSLDRSTDTQYF.

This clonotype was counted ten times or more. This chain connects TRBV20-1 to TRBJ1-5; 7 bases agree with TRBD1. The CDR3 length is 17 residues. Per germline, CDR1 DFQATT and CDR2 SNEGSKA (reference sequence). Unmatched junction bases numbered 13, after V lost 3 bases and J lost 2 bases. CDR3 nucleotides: TGCAGTGCTAGTGAGACAGGGAGAAGAAGGGGCAATCAGCCCCAGCATTTT. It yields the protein CSASETGRRRGNQPQHF.

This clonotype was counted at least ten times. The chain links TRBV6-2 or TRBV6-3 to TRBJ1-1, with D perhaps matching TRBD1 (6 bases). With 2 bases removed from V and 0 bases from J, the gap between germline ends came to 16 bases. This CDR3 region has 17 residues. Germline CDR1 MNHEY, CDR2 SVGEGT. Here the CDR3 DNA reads TGTGCCAGCAGTTACAACAGGGCAGGCTTCATGAACACTGAAGCTTTCTTT. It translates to CASSYNRAGFMNTEAFF.

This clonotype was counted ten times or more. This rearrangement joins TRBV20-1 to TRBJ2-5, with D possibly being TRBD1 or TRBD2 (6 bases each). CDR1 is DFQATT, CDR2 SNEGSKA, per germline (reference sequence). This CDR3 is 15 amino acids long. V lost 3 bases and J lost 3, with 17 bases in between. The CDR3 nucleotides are TGCAGTGCTAGGACCCGAAAGGGGGGTGAAGAGACCCAGTACTTC. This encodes CSARTRKGGEETQYF.

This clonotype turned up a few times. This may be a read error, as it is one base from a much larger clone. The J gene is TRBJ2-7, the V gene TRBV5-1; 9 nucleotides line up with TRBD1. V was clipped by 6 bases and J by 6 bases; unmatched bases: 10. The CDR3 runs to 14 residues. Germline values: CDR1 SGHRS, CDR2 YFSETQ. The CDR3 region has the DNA TGCGCCAGCACCTCGGGACAGGGACGCTTCGAGCAGTACTTC. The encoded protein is CASTSGQGRFEQYF.

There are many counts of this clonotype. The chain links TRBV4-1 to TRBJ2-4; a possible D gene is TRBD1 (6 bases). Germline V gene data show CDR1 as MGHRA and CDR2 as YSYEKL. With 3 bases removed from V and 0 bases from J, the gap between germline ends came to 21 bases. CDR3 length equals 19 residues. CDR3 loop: CASSQGPLQGKGAKNIQYF. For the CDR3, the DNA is TGCGCCAGCAGCCAGGGCCCGCTACAGGGTAAGGGAGCCAAAAACATTCAGTACTTC.

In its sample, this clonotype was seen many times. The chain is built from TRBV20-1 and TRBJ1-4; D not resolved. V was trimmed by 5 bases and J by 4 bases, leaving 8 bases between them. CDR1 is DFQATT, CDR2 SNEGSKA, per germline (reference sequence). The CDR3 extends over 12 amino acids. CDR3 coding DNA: TGCAGTGCTCCGGGCAGTAATGAAAAACTGTTTTTT. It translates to CSAPGSNEKLFF.